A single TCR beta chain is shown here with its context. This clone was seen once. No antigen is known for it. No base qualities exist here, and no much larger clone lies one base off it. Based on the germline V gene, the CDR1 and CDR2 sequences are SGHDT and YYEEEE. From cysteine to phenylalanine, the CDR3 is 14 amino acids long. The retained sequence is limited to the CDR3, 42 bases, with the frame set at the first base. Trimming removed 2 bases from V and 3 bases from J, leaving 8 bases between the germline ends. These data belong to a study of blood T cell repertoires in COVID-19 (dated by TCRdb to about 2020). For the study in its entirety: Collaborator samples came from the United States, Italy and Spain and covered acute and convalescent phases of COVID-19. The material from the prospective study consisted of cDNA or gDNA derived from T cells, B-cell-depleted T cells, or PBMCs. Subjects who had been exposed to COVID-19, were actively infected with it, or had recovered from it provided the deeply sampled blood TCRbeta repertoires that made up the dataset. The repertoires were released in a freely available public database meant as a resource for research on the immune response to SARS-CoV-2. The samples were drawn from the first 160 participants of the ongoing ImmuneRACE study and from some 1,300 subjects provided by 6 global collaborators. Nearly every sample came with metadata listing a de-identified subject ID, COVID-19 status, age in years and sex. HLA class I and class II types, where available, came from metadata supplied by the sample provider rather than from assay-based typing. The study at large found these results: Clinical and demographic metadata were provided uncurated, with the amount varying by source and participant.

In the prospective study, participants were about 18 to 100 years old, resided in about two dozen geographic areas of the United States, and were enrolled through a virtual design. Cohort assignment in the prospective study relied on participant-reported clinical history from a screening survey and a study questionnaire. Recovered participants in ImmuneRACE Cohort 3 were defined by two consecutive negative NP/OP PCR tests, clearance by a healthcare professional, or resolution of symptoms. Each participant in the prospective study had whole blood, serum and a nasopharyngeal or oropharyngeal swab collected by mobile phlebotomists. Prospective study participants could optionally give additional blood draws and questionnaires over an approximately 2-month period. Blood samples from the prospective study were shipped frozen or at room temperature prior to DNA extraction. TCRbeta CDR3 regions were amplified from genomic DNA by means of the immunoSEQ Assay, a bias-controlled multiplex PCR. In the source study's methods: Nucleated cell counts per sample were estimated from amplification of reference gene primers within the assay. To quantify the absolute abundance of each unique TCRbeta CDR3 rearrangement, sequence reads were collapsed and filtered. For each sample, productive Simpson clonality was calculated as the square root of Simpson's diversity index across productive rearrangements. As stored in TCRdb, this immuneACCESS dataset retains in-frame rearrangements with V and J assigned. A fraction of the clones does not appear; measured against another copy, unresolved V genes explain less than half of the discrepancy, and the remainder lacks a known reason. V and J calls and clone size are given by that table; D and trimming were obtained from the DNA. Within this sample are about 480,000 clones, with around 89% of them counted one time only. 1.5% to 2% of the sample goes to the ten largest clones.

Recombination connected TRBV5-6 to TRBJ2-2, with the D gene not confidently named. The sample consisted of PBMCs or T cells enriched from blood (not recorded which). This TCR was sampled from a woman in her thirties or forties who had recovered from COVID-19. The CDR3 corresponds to CASSFIGDTGELFF. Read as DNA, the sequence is TGTGCCAGCAGCTTCATAGGAGACACCGGGGAGCTGTTTTTT.